This T cell receptor beta chain was found in a study of response to subunit inactivated influenza vaccine. This clonotype occurred many times. The antigen is unknown. Study results and caveats: T cells newly recruited by each seasonal influenza vaccination are few, the authors suggested.

The CDR3 is made up of 14 amino acids. CDR1 is LGHDT and CDR2 is YNNKEL in the germline V gene (reference sequence). V lost 3 bases to trimming and J lost 4 bases, with 12 bases between them. TCRdb re-called the RT-PCR reads through MiXCR, storing one row per CDR3 protein. The profile shows approximately 530,000 distinct CDR3 sequences, approximately 7.6% of them singletons. The gene calls are TRBV3-1 and TRBJ1-1, with no clear D. The source of this sequence is a man aged 50 to 69 who received an inactivated influenza vaccine. The sequenced sample was PBMCs from blood, obtained about 23 months after vaccination. The CDR3 here is CASSHSGVRTEAFF. The DNA of the CDR3 is TGTGCCAGCAGCCACTCTGGGGTGCGCACTGAAGCTTTCTTT. Complete variable domain (other parts from reference TRBV3-1 and TRBJ1-1): DTAVSQTPKYLVTQMGNDKSIKCEQNLGHDTMYWYKQDSKKFLKIMFSYNNKELIINETVPNRFSPKSPDKAHLNLHINSLELGDSAVYFCASSHSGVRTEAFFGQGTRLTVV.